The next 3 T cell receptor beta chains were all read from a single sample in a study of blood T cell repertoires in COVID-19. The method was immunoSEQ multiplex PCR; TCRdb's version includes in-frame clones alone and lacks a portion of them. The profile covers approximately 100,000 clones, with around 84% appearing a single time and 1.5% to 2% taken by the ten largest. Sequencing was performed on peripheral blood. All receptors derive from a woman aged 70-85 years with active or convalescent COVID-19.

The chain combines TRBV19 with TRBJ1-6; D might be TRBD1 (6 bases). The CDR3 has 14 residues. The V end was cut by 2 bases, the J end by 10 bases, with 12 bases between. Germline CDR1 and CDR2: LNHDA and SQIVND (reference sequence). This chain's CDR3 is CASSITGGASPLHF. CDR3 bases: TGTGCCAGTAGTATAACTGGGGGGGCCTCACCCCTCCACTTT.

The count of this clone is one. CDR3 DNA: TGTGCCACCAGTGATGCATCAGGGGGGAACACTGAAGCTTTCTTT. Translated, it gives CATSDASGGNTEAFF. This chain connects TRBV24-1 to TRBJ1-1; 7 bases fit TRBD1. J was trimmed by 1 base and V by 3 bases; bases with no gene match: 4. The CDR3 extends over 15 amino acids. CDR1 is KGHDR and CDR2 is SFDVKD in the germline V gene.

This clone was counted only a few times. This sequence joins TRBV5-1 and TRBJ1-3, with D maybe TRBD1 (5 bases). This CDR3 region has 16 residues. V was trimmed by 1 base and J by 1 base, leaving 12 bases between them. Germline assignment: CDR1 SGHRS and CDR2 YFSETQ. The CDR3 here is CASSLFTGDSGNTIYF. The CDR3 DNA follows: TGCGCCAGCAGCTTGTTTACAGGCGATTCTGGAAACACCATATATTTT.